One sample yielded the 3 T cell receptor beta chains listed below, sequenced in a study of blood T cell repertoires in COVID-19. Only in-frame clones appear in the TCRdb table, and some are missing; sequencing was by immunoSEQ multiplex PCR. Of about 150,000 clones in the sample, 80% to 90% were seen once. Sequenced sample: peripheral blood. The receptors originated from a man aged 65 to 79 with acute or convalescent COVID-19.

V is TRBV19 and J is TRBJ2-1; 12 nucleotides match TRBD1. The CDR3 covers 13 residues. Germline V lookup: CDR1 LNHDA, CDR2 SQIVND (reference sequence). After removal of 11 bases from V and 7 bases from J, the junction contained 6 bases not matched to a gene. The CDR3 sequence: CARGQGARNEQFF. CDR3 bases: TGTGCCCGGGGACAGGGGGCAAGGAATGAGCAGTTCTTC.

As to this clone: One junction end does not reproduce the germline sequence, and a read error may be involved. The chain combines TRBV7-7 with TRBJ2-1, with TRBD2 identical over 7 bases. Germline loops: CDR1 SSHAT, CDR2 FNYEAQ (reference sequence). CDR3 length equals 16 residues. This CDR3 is CASSLGRGRGNNEQFF. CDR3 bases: TGTGCTAGCAGCTTAGGGCGGGGGAGAGGCAACAATGAGCAGTTCTTC.

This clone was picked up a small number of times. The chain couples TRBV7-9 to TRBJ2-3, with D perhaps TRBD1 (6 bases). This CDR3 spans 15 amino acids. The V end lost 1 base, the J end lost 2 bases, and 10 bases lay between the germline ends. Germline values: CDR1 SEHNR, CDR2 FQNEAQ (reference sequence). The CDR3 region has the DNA TGTGCCAGCAGCTTAGGCCAGGGGACCACAGATACGCAGTATTTT. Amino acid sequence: CASSLGQGTTDTQYF. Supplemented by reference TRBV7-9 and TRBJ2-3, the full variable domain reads DTGVSQNPRHKITKRGQNVTFRCDPISEHNRLYWYRQTLGQGPEFLTYFQNEAQLEKSRLLSDRFSAERPKGSFSTLEIQRTEQGDSAMYLCASSLGQGTTDTQYFGPGTRLTVL.